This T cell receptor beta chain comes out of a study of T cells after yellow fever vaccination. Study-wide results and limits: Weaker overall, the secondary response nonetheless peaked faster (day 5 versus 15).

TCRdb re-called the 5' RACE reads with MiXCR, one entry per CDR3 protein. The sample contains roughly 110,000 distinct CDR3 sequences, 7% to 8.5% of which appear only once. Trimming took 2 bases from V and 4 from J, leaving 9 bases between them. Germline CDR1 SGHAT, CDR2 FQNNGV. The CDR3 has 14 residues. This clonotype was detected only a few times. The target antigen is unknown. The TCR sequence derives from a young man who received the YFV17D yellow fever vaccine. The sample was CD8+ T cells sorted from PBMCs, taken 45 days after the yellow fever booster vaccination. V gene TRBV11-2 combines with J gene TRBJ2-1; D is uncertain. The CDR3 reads CASSLTPNYNEQFF. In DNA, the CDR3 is TGTGCCAGCAGCTTAACACCAAATTACAATGAGCAGTTCTTC.